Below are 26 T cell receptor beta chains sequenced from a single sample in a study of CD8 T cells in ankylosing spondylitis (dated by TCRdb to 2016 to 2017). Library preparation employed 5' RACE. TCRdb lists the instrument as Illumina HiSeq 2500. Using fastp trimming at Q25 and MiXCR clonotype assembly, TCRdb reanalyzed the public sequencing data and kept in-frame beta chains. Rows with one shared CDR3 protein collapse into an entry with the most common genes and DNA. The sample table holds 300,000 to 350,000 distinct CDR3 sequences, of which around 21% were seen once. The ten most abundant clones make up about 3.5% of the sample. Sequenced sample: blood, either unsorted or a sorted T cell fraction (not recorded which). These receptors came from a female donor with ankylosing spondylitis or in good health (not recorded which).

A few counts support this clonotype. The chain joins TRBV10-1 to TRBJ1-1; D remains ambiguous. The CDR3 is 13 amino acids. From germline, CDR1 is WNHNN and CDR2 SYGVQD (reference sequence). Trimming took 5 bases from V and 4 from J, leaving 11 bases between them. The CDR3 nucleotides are TGCGCCAGCAGTCATTCCCAGGCCACTGAAGCTTTCTTT. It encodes CASSHSQATEAFF.

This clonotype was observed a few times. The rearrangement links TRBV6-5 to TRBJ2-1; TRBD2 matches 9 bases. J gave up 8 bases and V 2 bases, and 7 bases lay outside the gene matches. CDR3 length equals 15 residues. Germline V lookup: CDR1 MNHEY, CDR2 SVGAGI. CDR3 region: CASSYPAKREDEQFF. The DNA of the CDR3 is TGTGCCAGCAGTTACCCGGCCAAGCGGGAGGATGAGCAGTTCTTC.

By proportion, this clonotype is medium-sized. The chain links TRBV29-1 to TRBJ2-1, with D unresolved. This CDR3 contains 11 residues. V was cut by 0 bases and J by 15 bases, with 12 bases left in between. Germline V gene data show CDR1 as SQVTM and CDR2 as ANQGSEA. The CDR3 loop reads CSVEDLYSRFF. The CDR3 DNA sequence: TGCAGCGTTGAAGATCTGTACTCGCGGTTCTTC.

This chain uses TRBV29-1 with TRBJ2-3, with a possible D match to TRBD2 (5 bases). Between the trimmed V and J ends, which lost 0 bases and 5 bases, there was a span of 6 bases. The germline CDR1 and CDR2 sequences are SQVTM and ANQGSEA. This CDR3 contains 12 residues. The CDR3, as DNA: TGCAGCGTTGAAGATCGGGGAGATACGCAGTATTTT. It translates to CSVEDRGDTQYF.

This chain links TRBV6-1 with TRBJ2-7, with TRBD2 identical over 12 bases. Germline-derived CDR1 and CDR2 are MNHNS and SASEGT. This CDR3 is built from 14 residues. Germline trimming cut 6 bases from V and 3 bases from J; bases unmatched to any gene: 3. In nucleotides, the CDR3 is TGTGCCAGCAGCCAGGGACTAGCGGGCTACGAGCAGTACTTC. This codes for CASSQGLAGYEQYF.

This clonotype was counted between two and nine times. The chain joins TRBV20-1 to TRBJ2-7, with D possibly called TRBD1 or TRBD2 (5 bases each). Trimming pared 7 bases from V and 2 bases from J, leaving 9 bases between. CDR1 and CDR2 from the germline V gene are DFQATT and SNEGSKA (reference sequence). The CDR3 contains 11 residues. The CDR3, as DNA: TGCAGTGTCGGGACCACCTACGAGCAGTACTTC. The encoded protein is CSVGTTYEQYF.

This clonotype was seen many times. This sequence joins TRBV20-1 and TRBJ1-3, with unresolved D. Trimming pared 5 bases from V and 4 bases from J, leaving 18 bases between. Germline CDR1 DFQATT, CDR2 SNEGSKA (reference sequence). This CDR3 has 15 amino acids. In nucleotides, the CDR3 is TGCAGTGCTGCAGGACGGGTGGCCGGCGGAAACACCATATATTTT. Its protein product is CSAAGRVAGGNTIYF.

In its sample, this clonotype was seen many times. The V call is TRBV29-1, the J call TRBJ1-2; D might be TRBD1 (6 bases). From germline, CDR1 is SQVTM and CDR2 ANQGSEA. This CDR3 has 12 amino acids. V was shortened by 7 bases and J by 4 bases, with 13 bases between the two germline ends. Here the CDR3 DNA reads TGCAGCGGAGGCGGGGGGCTCTATGGCTACACCTTC. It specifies CSGGGGLYGYTF.

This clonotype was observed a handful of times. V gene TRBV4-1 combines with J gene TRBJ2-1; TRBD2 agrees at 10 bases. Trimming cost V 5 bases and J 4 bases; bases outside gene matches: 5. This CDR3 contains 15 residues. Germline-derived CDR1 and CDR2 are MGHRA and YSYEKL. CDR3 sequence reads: CASSGSGRGYNEQFF. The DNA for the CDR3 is TGCGCCAGCAGCGGGAGCGGGAGGGGGTACAATGAGCAGTTCTTC.

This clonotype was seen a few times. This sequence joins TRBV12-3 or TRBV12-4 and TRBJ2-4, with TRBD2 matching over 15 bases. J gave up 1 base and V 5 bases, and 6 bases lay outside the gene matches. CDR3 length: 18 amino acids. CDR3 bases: TGTGCCAGCAGTCCCCGGACTAGCGGGAGGGTGGCCAAAAACATTCAGTACTTC. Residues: CASSPRTSGRVAKNIQYF.

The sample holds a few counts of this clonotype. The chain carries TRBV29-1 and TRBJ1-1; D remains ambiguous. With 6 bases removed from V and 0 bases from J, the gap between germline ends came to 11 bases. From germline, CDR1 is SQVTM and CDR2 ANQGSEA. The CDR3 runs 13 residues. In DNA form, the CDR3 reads TGCAGCGTCTACAAACCTATGAACACTGAAGCTTTCTTT. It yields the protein CSVYKPMNTEAFF.

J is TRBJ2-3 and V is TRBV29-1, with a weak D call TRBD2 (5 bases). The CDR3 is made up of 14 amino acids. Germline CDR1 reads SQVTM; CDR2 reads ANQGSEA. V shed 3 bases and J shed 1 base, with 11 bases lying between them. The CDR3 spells CSVEAGWGTDTQYF. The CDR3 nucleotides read TGCAGCGTTGAGGCGGGTTGGGGCACAGATACGCAGTATTTT.

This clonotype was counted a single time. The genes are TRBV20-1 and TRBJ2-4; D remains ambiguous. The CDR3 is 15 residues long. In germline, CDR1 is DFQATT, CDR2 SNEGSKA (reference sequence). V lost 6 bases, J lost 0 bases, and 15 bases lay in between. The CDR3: CSAPVGGSAKNIQYF. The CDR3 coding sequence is TGCAGTGCCCCCGTGGGTGGATCAGCCAAAAACATTCAGTACTTC.

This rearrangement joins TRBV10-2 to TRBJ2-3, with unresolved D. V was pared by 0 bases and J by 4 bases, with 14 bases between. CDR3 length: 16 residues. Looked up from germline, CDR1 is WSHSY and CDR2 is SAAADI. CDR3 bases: TGCGCCAGCAGTGAGTCACCCGCCAGTCGGTCAGATACGCAGTATTTT. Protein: CASSESPASRSDTQYF.

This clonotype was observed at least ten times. DNA of the CDR3: TGCAGCGTTGAGCCACTCACCGGGGAGCTGTTTTTT. It yields the protein CSVEPLTGELFF. This chain links TRBV29-1 with TRBJ2-2; D call uncertain. The CDR3 has 12 amino acids. Germline V gene data show CDR1 as SQVTM and CDR2 as ANQGSEA. Trimming removed 3 bases from V and 4 bases from J, with 6 bases in between.

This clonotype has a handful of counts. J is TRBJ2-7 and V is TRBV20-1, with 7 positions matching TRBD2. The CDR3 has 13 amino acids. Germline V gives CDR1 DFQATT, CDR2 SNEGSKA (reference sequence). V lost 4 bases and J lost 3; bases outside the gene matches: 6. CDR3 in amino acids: CSAIGAGDYEQYF. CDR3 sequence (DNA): TGCAGTGCTATCGGGGCGGGAGACTACGAGCAGTACTTC.

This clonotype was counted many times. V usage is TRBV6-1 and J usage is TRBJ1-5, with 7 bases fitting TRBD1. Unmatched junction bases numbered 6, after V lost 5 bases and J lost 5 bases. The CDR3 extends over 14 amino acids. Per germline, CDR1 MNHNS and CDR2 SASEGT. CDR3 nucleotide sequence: TGTGCCAGCAGTCCCGGGACAGAATATCAGCCCCAGCATTTT. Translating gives CASSPGTEYQPQHF.

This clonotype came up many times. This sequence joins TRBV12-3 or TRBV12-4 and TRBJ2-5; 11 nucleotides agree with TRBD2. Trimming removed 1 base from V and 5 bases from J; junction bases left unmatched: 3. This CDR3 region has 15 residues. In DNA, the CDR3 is TGTGCCAGCAGTTTAGATACTAGCGGGAGCGAGACCCAGTACTTC. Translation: CASSLDTSGSETQYF.

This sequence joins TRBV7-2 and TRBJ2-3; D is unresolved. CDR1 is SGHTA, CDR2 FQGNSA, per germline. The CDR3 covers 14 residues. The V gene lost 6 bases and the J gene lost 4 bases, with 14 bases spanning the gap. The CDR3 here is CASSSRYSSDTQYF. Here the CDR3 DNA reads TGTGCCAGCAGTTCACGATATTCCTCAGATACGCAGTATTTT.

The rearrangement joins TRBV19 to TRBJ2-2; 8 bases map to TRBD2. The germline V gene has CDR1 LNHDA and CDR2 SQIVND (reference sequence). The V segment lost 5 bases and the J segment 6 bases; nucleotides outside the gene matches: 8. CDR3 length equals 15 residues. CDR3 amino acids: CASSSRTSPAGELFF. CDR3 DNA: TGTGCCAGTAGTTCCCGGACTAGCCCCGCCGGGGAGCTGTTTTTT.

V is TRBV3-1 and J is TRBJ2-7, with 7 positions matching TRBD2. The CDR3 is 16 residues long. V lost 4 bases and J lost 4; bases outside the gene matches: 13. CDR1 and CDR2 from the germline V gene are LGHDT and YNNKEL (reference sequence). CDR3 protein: CASSPPWGGSSYEQYF. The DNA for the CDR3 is TGTGCCAGCAGCCCACCTTGGGGCGGGAGTTCGTACGAGCAGTACTTC.

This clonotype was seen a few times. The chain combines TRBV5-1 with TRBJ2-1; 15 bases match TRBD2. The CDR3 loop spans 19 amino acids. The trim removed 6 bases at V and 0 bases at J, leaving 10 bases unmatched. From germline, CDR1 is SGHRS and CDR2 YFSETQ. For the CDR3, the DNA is TGCGCCAGCACCCAATCAGGGACTAGCGGGGGGAGCTCCTACAATGAGCAGTTCTTC. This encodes CASTQSGTSGGSSYNEQFF.

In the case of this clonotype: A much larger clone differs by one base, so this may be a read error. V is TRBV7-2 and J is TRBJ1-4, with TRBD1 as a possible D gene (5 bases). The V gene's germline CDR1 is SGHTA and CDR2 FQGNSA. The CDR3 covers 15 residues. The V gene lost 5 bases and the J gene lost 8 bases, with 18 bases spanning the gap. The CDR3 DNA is TGTGCCAGCAGCCCTTACGGGGGGGGTGAGGAAAAACTGTTTTTT. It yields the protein CASSPYGGGEEKLFF.

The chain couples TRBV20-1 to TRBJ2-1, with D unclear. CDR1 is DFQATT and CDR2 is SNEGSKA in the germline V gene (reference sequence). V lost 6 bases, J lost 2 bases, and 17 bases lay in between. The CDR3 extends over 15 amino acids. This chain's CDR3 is CSARSSQSPYNEQFF. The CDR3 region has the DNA TGCAGTGCCCGCTCCTCCCAAAGCCCCTACAATGAGCAGTTCTTC.

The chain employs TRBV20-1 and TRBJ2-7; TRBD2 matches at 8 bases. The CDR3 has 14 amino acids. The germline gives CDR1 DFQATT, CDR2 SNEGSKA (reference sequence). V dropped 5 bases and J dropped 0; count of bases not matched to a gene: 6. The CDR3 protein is CSARAGGVSYEQYF. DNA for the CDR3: TGCAGTGCTCGGGCGGGAGGCGTCTCCTACGAGCAGTACTTC.

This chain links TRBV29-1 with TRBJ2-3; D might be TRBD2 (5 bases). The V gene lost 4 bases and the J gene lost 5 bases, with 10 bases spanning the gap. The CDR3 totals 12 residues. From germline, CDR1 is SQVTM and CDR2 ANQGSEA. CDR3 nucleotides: TGCAGCGTTGGGACTGTGGGAGATACGCAGTATTTT. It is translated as CSVGTVGDTQYF.